This passage covers 22 T cell receptor beta chains from one sample sequenced in a study of shared clonotypes between healthy human individuals. Profiling relied on immunoSEQ multiplex PCR, and the TCRdb table lists in-frame clones only, not all of them. The sample carries 2.3 million or so clones, approximately 93% recorded once. Sequencing input: naive CD4+ T cells from PBMCs. This sample's subset: CD45RA+ positively selected. These receptors all come from a man aged 18 to 29 in good health. Some clones in this sample may be carry-over from other donors' samples.

This clone is a singleton in its sample. The chain combines TRBV18 with TRBJ2-1; 10 bases are a match to TRBD2. The CDR3 has 15 residues. CDR1 and CDR2 from the germline V gene are KGHSH and LQKENI. The ends lost 3 bases at V and 5 bases at J; junction bases unmatched: 4. The CDR3 bases are TGTGCCAGCTCACCCAGCGGGAGGGCTGACAATGAGCAGTTCTTC. This translates into CASSPSGRADNEQFF.

In its sample, this clone was seen once. This chain connects TRBV2 to TRBJ1-5; 10 nucleotides line up with TRBD1. The V segment lost 4 bases and the J segment 6 bases; nucleotides outside the gene matches: 3. The CDR3 sequence is 14 residues long. Per germline, CDR1 SNHLY and CDR2 FYNNEI. The CDR3 coding sequence is TGTGCCAGCAGTGGACAGGGGGCGGGTCAGCCCCAGCATTTT. Translated, it gives CASSGQGAGQPQHF.

The chain is built from TRBV19 and TRBJ2-5; D is unclear. The CDR3 spans 12 residues. V lost 3 bases to trimming and J lost 5 bases, with 7 bases between them. CDR1 and CDR2 from the germline V gene are LNHDA and SQIVND (reference sequence). The CDR3 sequence: CASSMIYETQYF. The CDR3 DNA reads as TGTGCCAGTAGTATGATTTACGAGACCCAGTACTTC.

About this clone: The sample has other DNA sequences that encode this CDR3 too. The V call is TRBV5-1, the J call TRBJ2-7; D gene unclear. Germline V gene sequence: CDR1 SGHRS, CDR2 YFSETQ. This CDR3 region has 15 residues. V was cut by 0 bases and J by 0 bases, with 10 bases left in between. The CDR3: CASSLGEASSYEQYF. The CDR3 DNA reads as TGCGCCAGCAGCTTGGGTGAGGCCAGCTCCTACGAGCAGTACTTC.

The chain employs TRBV15 and TRBJ2-1, with D possibly matching TRBD2 (6 bases). The CDR3 consists of 15 residues. V lost 1 base and J 10 bases, leaving 17 bases between the germline ends. Germline V gene sequence: CDR1 LNHNV, CDR2 YYDKDF (reference sequence). CDR3 loop: CATSRAPSLGGEQFF. DNA for the CDR3: TGTGCCACCAGCAGAGCCCCTAGCTTAGGAGGGGAGCAGTTCTTC.

This clone was seen just once. This rearrangement joins TRBV9 to TRBJ2-7; D possibly matches TRBD1 or TRBD2 (7 bases each). Germline CDR1 reads SGDLS; CDR2 reads YYNGEE. Trimming pared 4 bases from V and 5 bases from J, leaving 19 bases between. This CDR3 spans 15 amino acids. In DNA, the CDR3 is TGTGCCAGCAGCACCCAGGGGGGGCCTCCAAACGAGCAGTACTTC. Translating it yields CASSTQGGPPNEQYF.

The V and J genes are TRBV28 and TRBJ2-7, with TRBD1 matching over 8 bases. Looked up from germline, CDR1 is MDHEN and CDR2 is SYDVKM. This CDR3 spans 15 amino acids. The V segment lost 5 bases and the J segment 2 bases; nucleotides outside the gene matches: 8. The CDR3 here is CASSPRTGYPYEQYF. The CDR3 nucleotides are TGTGCCAGCAGTCCACGGACAGGGTACCCCTACGAGCAGTACTTC.

This chain connects TRBV7-6 to TRBJ2-1, with a weak D call TRBD2 (5 bases). Per the germline V gene, CDR1 is SGHVS and CDR2 is FNYEAQ. The CDR3 extends over 14 amino acids. V gave up 1 base and J gave up 9 bases, with 13 bases separating them. The DNA of the CDR3 is TGTGCCAGCAGCTTAGGCGGGCAAGGCGGTGAGCAGTTCTTC. This encodes CASSLGGQGGEQFF.

Regarding this clone: Other DNA sequences in this specimen translate into the identical CDR3. This chain's CDR3 is CASSPRGPNTEAFF. CDR3 nucleotide sequence: TGTGCCAGCAGCCCCCGAGGGCCCAACACTGAAGCTTTCTTT. The chain has TRBV11-3 and TRBJ1-1, with D uncertain. V was cut by 5 bases and J by 2 bases, with 12 bases left in between. CDR3 length equals 14 residues. Germline CDR1 is SGHNT and CDR2 is YENEEA.

The chain combines TRBV11-2 with TRBJ2-3; D unresolved. Germline CDR1 reads SGHAT; CDR2 reads FQNNGV. The CDR3 contains 16 residues. V lost 3 bases, J lost 4 bases, and 17 bases lay in between. The CDR3 region has the DNA TGTGCCAGCAGCTTCCCGACTCGGAGAAGGTCAGATACGCAGTATTTT. Protein sequence: CASSFPTRRRSDTQYF.

V is TRBV9 and J is TRBJ1-2; 9 nucleotides align to TRBD1. The CDR3 runs 16 residues. Germline V gives CDR1 SGDLS, CDR2 YYNGEE. The ends lost 5 bases at V and 1 base at J; junction bases unmatched: 9. The CDR3 loop reads CASSDGTGSYNYGYTF. The CDR3 DNA reads as TGTGCCAGCAGTGATGGGACAGGGTCATATAACTATGGCTACACCTTC. The full variable domain, with the rest looked up from reference TRBV9 and TRBJ1-2, is DSGVTQTPKHLITATGQRVTLRCSPRSGDLSVYWYQQSLDQGLQFLIQYYNGEERAKGNILERFSAQQFPDLHSELNLSSLELGDSALYFCASSDGTGSYNYGYTFGSGTRLTVV.

The chain has TRBV5-4 and TRBJ2-2, with D perhaps being TRBD1 or TRBD2 (5 bases each). The germline gives CDR1 SGHNT, CDR2 YYREEE (reference sequence). The CDR3 runs to 16 residues. V was trimmed by 4 bases and J by 4 bases, leaving 17 bases between them. CDR3: CASSPAGTASTGELFF. The CDR3 nucleotides are TGTGCCAGCAGCCCGGCCGGGACGGCGAGCACCGGGGAGCTGTTTTTT. Variable domain in full (rest from reference TRBV5-4 and TRBJ2-2): ETGVTQSPTHLIKTRGQQVTLRCSSQSGHNTVSWYQQALGQGPQFIFQYYREEENGRGNFPPRFSGLQFPNYSSELNVNALELDDSALYLCASSPAGTASTGELFFGEGSRLTVL.

As to this clone: Other DNA sequences in this sample translate to the same CDR3. The chain carries TRBV28 and TRBJ1-2; D is undetermined. Germline V CDR1 and CDR2: MDHEN, SYDVKM. V was trimmed by 2 bases and J by 2 bases, leaving 9 bases between them. The CDR3 consists of 14 residues. CDR3 loop: CASSLLQGNYGYTF. CDR3 DNA sequence: TGTGCCAGCAGTTTACTGCAAGGGAACTATGGCTACACCTTC.

This chain links TRBV28 with TRBJ1-3; no reliable D call. The V end was cut by 6 bases, the J end by 4 bases, with 10 bases between. Germline CDR1 reads MDHEN; CDR2 reads SYDVKM. The length of the CDR3 is 13 residues. The CDR3 nucleotides are TGTGCCAGCAGACTCACTGGAGGAAACACCATATATTTT. This translates into CASRLTGGNTIYF.

The chain carries TRBV11-1 and TRBJ2-3; 14 nucleotides align to TRBD2. The CDR3 contains 15 residues. The trim removed 5 bases at V and 4 bases at J, leaving 2 bases unmatched. Germline V gives CDR1 SGHAT, CDR2 FQDESV (reference sequence). The CDR3 loop reads CASSRLAGGSDTQYF. DNA for the CDR3: TGTGCCAGCAGCCGACTAGCGGGAGGGTCAGATACGCAGTATTTT.

Note on this clone: The sample holds other DNA sequences that translate to the same CDR3. The V gene is TRBV10-3, the J gene TRBJ2-1; D remains ambiguous. Germline V CDR1 and CDR2: ENHRY, SYGVKD. The CDR3 covers 13 residues. The ends were cut back, 0 bases at V and 4 bases at J, with 4 bases in the middle. CDR3 in DNA: TGTGCCATCAGTGAGTCGCCATACAATGAGCAGTTCTTC. It is translated as CAISESPYNEQFF.

The V and J genes are TRBV27 and TRBJ2-7; 15 bases are shared with TRBD2. The germline CDR1 and CDR2 sequences are MNHEY and SMNVEV (reference sequence). V lost 5 bases, J lost 4 bases, and 6 bases stayed unmatched. CDR3 length: 16 amino acids. The CDR3 here is CASSPRTSGRVYEQYF. The CDR3 coding sequence is TGTGCCAGCAGTCCGCGGACTAGCGGGAGGGTATACGAGCAGTACTTC.

The V and J genes are TRBV7-9 and TRBJ2-1; TRBD2 aligns across 7 bases. Germline CDR1 and CDR2: SEHNR and FQNEAQ (reference sequence). Germline trimming cut 3 bases from V and 2 bases from J; bases unmatched to any gene: 10. The CDR3 runs 17 residues. The DNA of the CDR3 is TGTGCCAGCAGCTTCCAGCGGGGCCCCGTAACCTACAATGAGCAGTTCTTC. Its protein product is CASSFQRGPVTYNEQFF.

The V and J genes are TRBV5-1 and TRBJ1-1; a weak D match, TRBD1 (5 bases). V lost 3 bases and J 1 base, leaving 13 bases between the germline ends. CDR3 size: 15 residues. Looked up from germline, CDR1 is SGHRS and CDR2 is YFSETQ. The CDR3 loop reads CASSSRAGPNTEAFF. The CDR3 nucleotides are TGCGCCAGCAGCTCCCGGGCAGGGCCGAACACTGAAGCTTTCTTT. The full variable domain, in which reference TRBV5-1 and TRBJ1-1 provide the parts outside the CDR3, is KAGVTQTPRYLIKTRGQQVTLSCSPISGHRSVSWYQQTPGQGLQFLFEYFSETQRNKGNFPGRFSGRQFSNSRSEMNVSTLELGDSALYLCASSSRAGPNTEAFFGQGTRLTVV.

J is TRBJ2-7 and V is TRBV2, with D possibly matching TRBD1 (5 bases). The germline CDR1 and CDR2 sequences are SNHLY and FYNNEI. This CDR3 has 15 amino acids. V dropped 3 bases and J dropped 6 bases, with 18 bases sitting between them. The DNA for the CDR3 is TGTGCCAGCAGTGACCTCCTGGCAGGGTCTACCGAGCAGTACTTC. It specifies CASSDLLAGSTEQYF.

On this clone itself: Other DNA sequences in this specimen translate into the identical CDR3. The gene calls are TRBV6-6 and TRBJ1-5; D gene uncertain. This CDR3 is 12 amino acids long. The germline V gene encodes CDR1 MNHNY and CDR2 SVGAGI (reference sequence). With 6 bases removed from V and 5 bases from J, the gap between germline ends came to 8 bases. CDR3 protein: CASSPGHQPQHF. The DNA of the CDR3 is TGTGCCAGCAGCCCCGGACATCAGCCCCAGCATTTT.

J is TRBJ2-2 and V is TRBV28; 7 bases map to TRBD1. CDR1 MDHEN and CDR2 SYDVKM come from the germline V gene. The CDR3 spans 15 residues. The V gene end was trimmed by 8 bases and the J gene end by 4 bases; junction bases not matched to a gene: 10. DNA of the CDR3: TGTGCCAGCCGATCACGAGACAGGGCCACCGGGGAGCTGTTTTTT. Protein product: CASRSRDRATGELFF. Supplemented by reference TRBV28 and TRBJ2-2, the full variable domain reads DVKVTQSSRYLVKRTGEKVFLECVQDMDHENMFWYRQDPGLGLRLIYFSYDVKMKEKGDIPEGYSVSREKKERFSLILESASTNQTSMYLCASRSRDRATGELFFGEGSRLTVL.